This TCR beta chain came from a study of blood T cell repertoires in COVID-19. Study-level background: Samples taken during acute and convalescent COVID-19 were collected in the United States, Italy and Spain.

The repertoire was sequenced with immunoSEQ multiplex PCR; TCRdb's copy has only in-frame clones and lacks some. Of 200,000 to 300,000 clones listed, roughly 90% are singletons. Germline-derived CDR1 and CDR2 are SGHNT and YYREEE (reference sequence). After removal of 4 bases from V and 6 bases from J, the junction contained 9 bases not matched to a gene. The CDR3 totals 15 residues. The J gene is TRBJ1-4, the V gene TRBV5-4; TRBD1 aligns across 7 bases. This TCR was recovered from a man in his thirties or forties with active or convalescent COVID-19. Sequences were obtained from peripheral blood. CDR3 in DNA: TGTGCCAGCAGCCGCACAGGGGCCCGTGATGAAAAACTGTTTTTT. Its translation is CASSRTGARDEKLFF.